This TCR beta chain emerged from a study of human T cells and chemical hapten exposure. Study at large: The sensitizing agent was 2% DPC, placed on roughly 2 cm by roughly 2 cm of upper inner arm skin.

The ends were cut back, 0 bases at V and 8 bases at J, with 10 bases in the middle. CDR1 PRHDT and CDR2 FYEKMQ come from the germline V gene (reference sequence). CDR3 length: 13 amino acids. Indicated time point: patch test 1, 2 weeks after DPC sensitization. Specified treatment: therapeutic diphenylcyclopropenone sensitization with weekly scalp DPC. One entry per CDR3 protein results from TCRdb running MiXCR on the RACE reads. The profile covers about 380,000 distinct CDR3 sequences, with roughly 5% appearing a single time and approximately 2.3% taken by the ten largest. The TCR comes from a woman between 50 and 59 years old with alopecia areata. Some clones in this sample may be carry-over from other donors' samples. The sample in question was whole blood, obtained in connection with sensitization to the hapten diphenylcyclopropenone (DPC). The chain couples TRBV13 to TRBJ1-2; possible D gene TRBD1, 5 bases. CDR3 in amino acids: CASSLGRALGYTF. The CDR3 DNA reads TGTGCCAGCAGCTTAGGCAGGGCACTAGGCTACACCTTC.